The clone carrying this TCR beta chain was seen just once. Trimming shortened V by 2 bases and J by 3 bases, and 16 bases separated the two germline ends. CDR3 length: 16 residues. CDR1 and CDR2 from the germline V gene are MDHEN and SYDVKM. The sample is drawn from a study of blood T cells in healthy people across ages. Primers used in a second PCR of roughly 6 to 12 cycles were a sample-barcoded 5' primer and a J-beta primer mix. Via MiXCR, TCRdb re-called the 5' RACE reads, giving one row per CDR3 protein. The repertoire holds 1.2 million to 1.5 million distinct CDR3 sequences, with about 40% as singletons.

Sequenced: blood. V gene TRBV28 combines with J gene TRBJ1-1, with TRBD1 as a possible D gene (5 bases). This clonotype was sampled from a woman aged 18-35 years in good health. The CDR3 reads CASSLIGRGLDTEAFF. CDR3 in DNA: TGTGCCAGCAGTTTAATCGGGCGGGGGTTGGACACTGAAGCTTTCTTT. The full variable domain, rest sourced from reference TRBV28 and TRBJ1-1, is DVKVTQSSRYLVKRTGEKVFLECVQDMDHENMFWYRQDPGLGLRLIYFSYDVKMKEKGDIPEGYSVSREKKERFSLILESASTNQTSMYLCASSLIGRGLDTEAFFGQGTRLTVV.